A selection of T cell receptor beta chains follows, all from one sample in a study of blood T cell repertoires in COVID-19. Profiled with immunoSEQ multiplex PCR; TCRdb holds only in-frame clones, not every one. The sample consists of about 220,000 clones, roughly 76% of them appearing once. Sequenced material: peripheral blood. These receptors were taken from a human donor in a cohort sampled during active COVID-19. CDR3s include the opening cysteine and the closing phenylalanine or tryptophan. The D gene is left open where the match is weak. Clone size is shown for a subset of rows, as once, few, many or a class of expanded clone.

>TRBD1|-|14|TRBV28|TRBJ1-2
CASSFGTANYGYTF
TGTGCCAGCAGTTTTGGGACAGCTAACTATGGCTACACCTTC
>-|once|14|TRBV5-8|TRBJ1-5
CASSFGQINQPQHF
TGTGCCAGCAGCTTCGGACAGATCAATCAGCCCCAGCATTTT
>-|-|13|TRBV2|TRBJ2-6
CASSSLGANVLTF
TGTGCCAGCAGCTCCCTCGGGGCCAACGTCCTGACTTTC
>TRBD1|-|14|TRBV6-6|TRBJ1-1
CASSRGQENTEAFF
TGTGCCAGCAGTAGGGGACAGGAGAACACTGAAGCTTTCTTT
>TRBD1|-|16|TRBV18|TRBJ2-5
CASSPGNRGRWETQYF
TGTGCCAGCTCACCAGGAAACAGGGGGCGCTGGGAGACCCAGTACTTC
>TRBD1|-|14|TRBV28|TRBJ1-4
CASSWDRARGELFF
TGTGCCAGCAGTTGGGACAGGGCGCGGGGAGAACTGTTTTTT
>-|-|14|TRBV14|TRBJ2-3
CASSQATGIDTQYF
TGTGCCAGCAGCCAAGCAACAGGGATAGATACGCAGTATTTT
>-|few|15|TRBV9|TRBJ2-7
CASSAQGGETYEQYF
TGTGCCAGCAGCGCCCAGGGGGGCGAGACCTACGAGCAGTACTTC
>TRBD1|-|13|TRBV12-3/TRBV12-4|TRBJ1-1
CASTRTGVPEAFF
TGTGCCAGCACCAGGACAGGGGTTCCCGAAGCTTTCTTT
>TRBD1|-|14|TRBV6-2/TRBV6-3|TRBJ1-5
CASSPGTGFQPQHF
TGTGCCAGCAGTCCCGGGACAGGGTTTCAGCCCCAGCATTTT